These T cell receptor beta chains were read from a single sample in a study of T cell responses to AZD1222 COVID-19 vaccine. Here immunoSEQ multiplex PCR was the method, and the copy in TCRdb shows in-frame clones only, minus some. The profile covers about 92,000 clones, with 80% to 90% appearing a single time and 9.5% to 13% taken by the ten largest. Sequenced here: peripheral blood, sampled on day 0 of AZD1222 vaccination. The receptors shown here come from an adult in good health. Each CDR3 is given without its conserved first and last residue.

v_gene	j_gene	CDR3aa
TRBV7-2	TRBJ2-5	ASSLASGGAETQY
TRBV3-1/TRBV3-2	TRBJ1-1	ASSQVGQAEAF
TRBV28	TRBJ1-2	ASSPGGILRGYT
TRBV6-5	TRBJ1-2	ASINTGGSGYT
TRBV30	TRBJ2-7	AWSPQHSEQY
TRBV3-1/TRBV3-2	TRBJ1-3	ASSQSPGSTIY
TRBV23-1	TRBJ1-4	ASSLRRGVQSRVKEKLF
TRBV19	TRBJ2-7	ASSNPSGASSYEQY
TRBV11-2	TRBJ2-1	ASSLESGSSYNEQF
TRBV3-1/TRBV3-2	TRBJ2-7	ASSQGQAQSYEQY